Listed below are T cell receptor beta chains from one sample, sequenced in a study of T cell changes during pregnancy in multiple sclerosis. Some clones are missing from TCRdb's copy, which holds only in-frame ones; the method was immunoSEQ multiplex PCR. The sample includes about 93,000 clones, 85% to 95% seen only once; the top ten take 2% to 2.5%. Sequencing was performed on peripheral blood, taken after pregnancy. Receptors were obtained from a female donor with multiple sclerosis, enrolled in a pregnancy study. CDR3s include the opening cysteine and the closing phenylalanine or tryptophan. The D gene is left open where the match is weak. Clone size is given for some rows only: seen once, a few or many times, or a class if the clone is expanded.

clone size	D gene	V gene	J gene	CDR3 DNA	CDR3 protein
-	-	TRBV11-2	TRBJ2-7	TGTGCCAGCAGCCTCGGATTGGCAGGGGACTACGAGCAGTACTTC	CASSLGLAGDYEQYF
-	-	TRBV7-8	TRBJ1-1	TGTGCCAGCAGTCCTCAGGAGAACACTGAAGCTTTCTTT	CASSPQENTEAFF
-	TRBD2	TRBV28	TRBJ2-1	TGTGCCAGCAGTTCTGCGGGAGGGTACAATGAGCAGTTCTTC	CASSSAGGYNEQFF
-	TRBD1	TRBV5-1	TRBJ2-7	TGCGCCAGCAGCTCCCCCGAACAGGGGGCGAACGAGCAGTACTTC	CASSSPEQGANEQYF
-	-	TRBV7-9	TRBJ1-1	TGTGCCAGCAGCCCATATGGGGGGAGCACTGAAGCTTTCTTT	CASSPYGGSTEAFF
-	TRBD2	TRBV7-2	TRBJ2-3	TGTGCCAGCAGCCCCTCTAGCGGAGACCTAGCCACAGATACGCAGTATTTT	CASSPSSGDLATDTQYF
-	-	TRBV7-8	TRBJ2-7	TGTGCCAGCAGCTTAGGTAGGCGCAGGGGCCCTGGCGAGCAGTACTTC	CASSLGRRRGPGEQYF
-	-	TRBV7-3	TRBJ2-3	TGTGCCAGCAGCGCACCACTGGGGGGTACGCAGTATTTT	CASSAPLGGTQYF
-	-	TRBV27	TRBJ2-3	TGTGCCAGCAGTTTAAGGCAGGCTGGCACAGATACGCAGTATTTT	CASSLRQAGTDTQYF
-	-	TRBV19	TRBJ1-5	TGTGCCAGTACCCTAGTCCGTAGCAATCAGCCCCAGCATTTT	CASTLVRSNQPQHF
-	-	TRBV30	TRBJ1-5	TGTGCCTGGAGTGTCACGACAGCTGGTCCGCCCCAGCATTTT	CAWSVTTAGPPQHF
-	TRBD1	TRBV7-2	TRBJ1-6	TGTGCCAGCAGCTTACGATATGGGACAGATAATTCACCCCTCCACTTT	CASSLRYGTDNSPLHF
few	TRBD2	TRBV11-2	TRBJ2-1	TGTGCCAGCAGTCCGATTTCTAGCGGGAGGAGACGGCTTGAGCAGTTCTTC	CASSPISSGRRRLEQFF
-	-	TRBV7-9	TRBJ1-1	TGTGCCAGCGGCAGAACAGGGAACACTGAAGCTTTCTTT	CASGRTGNTEAFF
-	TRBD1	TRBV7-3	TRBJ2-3	TGTGCCAGCAGCTTCCAGACAGGGCCAGATACGCAGTATTTT	CASSFQTGPDTQYF
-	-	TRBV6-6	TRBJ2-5	TGTGCCAGCAGTTACGGGAGGAAGCAAGAGACCCAGTACTTC	CASSYGRKQETQYF
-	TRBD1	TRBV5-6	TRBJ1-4	TGTGCCAGCAGCTTATACAGGGGGGAAAAACTGTTTTTT	CASSLYRGEKLFF